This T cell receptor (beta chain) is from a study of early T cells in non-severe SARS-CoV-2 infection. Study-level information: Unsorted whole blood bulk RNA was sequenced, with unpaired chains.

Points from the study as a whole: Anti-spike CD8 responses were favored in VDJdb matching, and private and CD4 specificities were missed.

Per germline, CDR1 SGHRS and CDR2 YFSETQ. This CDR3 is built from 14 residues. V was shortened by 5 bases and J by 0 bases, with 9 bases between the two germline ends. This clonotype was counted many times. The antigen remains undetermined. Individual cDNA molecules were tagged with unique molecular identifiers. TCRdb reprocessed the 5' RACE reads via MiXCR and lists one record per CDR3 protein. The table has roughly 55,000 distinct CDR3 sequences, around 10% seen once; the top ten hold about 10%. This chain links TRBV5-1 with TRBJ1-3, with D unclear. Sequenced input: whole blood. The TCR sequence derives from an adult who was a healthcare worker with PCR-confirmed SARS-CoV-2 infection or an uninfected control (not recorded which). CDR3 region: CASRRFSSGNTIYF. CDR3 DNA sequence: TGCGCCAGCAGGAGGTTCAGCTCTGGAAACACCATATATTTT.